This TCR beta chain was documented in a study of T cell responses to AZD1222 COVID-19 vaccine (dated by TCRdb to about 2021). For the study in its entirety: TCR sequencing covered over 230 trial participants: about 210 given two doses of AZD1222 and 26 given two doses of MenACWY control vaccine. Trial participants were enrolled into age subgroups of 18-55, 56-69 and 70-plus years, which contained about 150, 28 and 57 TCR-sequenced participants, respectively.

In the paper's terms, the time point label means: baseline before first vaccination. Taken with the paper, the label for treatment or condition translates to: meningococcal conjugate vaccine given as trial control. Samples from vaccinated people were obtained from the UK trials COV001 and COV002, which included a single-blind randomized controlled phase 2/3 trial of AZD1222 (ChAdOx1 nCoV-19) in healthy adults. For TCRbeta chain sequencing, PBMC samples were collected from trial participants at day 0 and at day 28 after the second dose. Points the paper makes about the study in general: The vaccine-associated CD4 TCRs covered the entire spike protein, and the dominant responses fell in regions 160-218 and 743-854. Only five or six AZD1222 recipients were SARS-CoV-2 seropositive at baseline, limiting conclusions about previously exposed vaccinees. In the small 56-69-year group, the increase in depth fell short of significance, most likely because of low power. Spike-specific TCR breadth and depth rose significantly after two AZD1222 doses compared with day 0 and with MenACWY recipients. Reportedly, almost half of the unique spike-specific TCRs recognized epitopes lying outside the regions that are mutated in the B.1.351 and B.1.1.7 variants. Because no day 14 peak-response samples were available, repertoires were characterized only after the peak T cell response. Participants were mostly white British, with more females than males. The authors suggested clonal diversity may have been underestimated.

About this clone itself: What this receptor recognizes is not known. No base qualities exist here, and no much larger clone lies one base off it.

The CDR3 regions of human TCRbeta chains were subjected to immunosequencing. In the authors' own workflow: TCRs in the repertoires were matched against a reference library of SARS-CoV-2-specific TCRs that had been generated with the MIRA antigen-specificity platform. Breadth was defined as the fraction of unique TCRs that were SARS-CoV-2-associated, and depth was defined as the fraction of total T cells that were SARS-CoV-2-associated. Each spike-specific TCR was assigned to its reactive spike region and to a CD4 or CD8 class using the MIRA data. Log10-transformed breadth and depth values were compared by one-way ANOVA with Sidak's multiple comparisons tests. In TCRdb, the immuneACCESS table is reduced to in-frame sequences with V and J assigned. These tables do not hold every clone; where another copy was compared, an unresolved V gene accounts for under half, and the others remain unexplained. V and J calls and clone size follow that table, whereas D and trimming were derived from the DNA. The sample table holds approximately 60,000 clones, of which 75% to 90% were seen once. The top ten constitute under 25% of the sample.

Trimmed from V: 0 bases; trimmed from J: 8 bases; junction bases lacking a gene match: 11. For CDR1 and CDR2, the germline V gene lists SGDLS and YYNGEE. Spanning cysteine to phenylalanine, the CDR3 consists of 15 amino acids. Only the CDR3 DNA is retained, 45 bases long and in frame from the first base. Sequences were derived from peripheral blood, sampled on day 0 of MenACWY control vaccination. Recombination linked TRBV9 to TRBJ2-7, with TRBD1 identical over 7 junction bases. This clonotype was obtained from an adult in good health. The nucleotide sequence is TGTGCCAGCAGCGTAGTGGGGACAGTCTACGATCAGCAGTACTTC. Its translation reads: CASSVVGTVYDQQYF.